This T cell receptor (beta chain) derives from a study of blood T cell repertoires in COVID-19. Study-level background: In each case, the material was cDNA or gDNA derived from T cells, B-cell-depleted T cells, or PBMCs.

Source study methods: It was from reference gene primer amplification that nucleated cell counts were estimated. Sequencing used immunoSEQ multiplex PCR; TCRdb keeps in-frame clones, though not all of them. For V, J and clone size, that table is used; D and trimming come from the DNA. The sample records about 180,000 clones, about 88% being singletons. CDR1 is LNHDA and CDR2 is SQIVND in the germline V gene (reference sequence). The CDR3 has 18 residues. V lost 4 bases and J lost 2, with 23 bases in between. This chain connects TRBV19 to TRBJ1-2, with D perhaps matching TRBD1 (6 bases). The sequenced material came from peripheral blood. This sequence originates from a woman in her 30s with active or convalescent COVID-19. CDR3 loop: CASSTAPGHHELNYGYTF. The DNA for the CDR3 is TGTGCCAGTAGTACAGCACCGGGACACCACGAGTTAAACTATGGCTACACCTTC.